The 19 T cell receptor beta chains in this list originate from one sample, sequenced in a study of blood T cell repertoires in COVID-19. Profiled with immunoSEQ multiplex PCR; TCRdb holds only in-frame clones, not every one. This repertoire shows 200,000 or so clones, over 75% found once; its top ten account for 1.9%. The sequenced sample consisted of peripheral blood. The receptors originated from a man aged 40-49 years with active or convalescent COVID-19.

This clone was counted once. The chain recombines TRBV29-1 with TRBJ2-2; no clear D gene. V dropped 4 bases and J dropped 1 base, with 4 bases sitting between them. Germline V gives CDR1 SQVTM, CDR2 ANQGSEA. The CDR3 loop spans 12 amino acids. The CDR3 nucleotides are TGCAGCGTTGCGGTGAACACCGGGGAGCTGTTTTTT. Its translation is CSVAVNTGELFF.

This clone has just one count. The chain recombines TRBV5-1 with TRBJ2-5; TRBD2 might be the D (5 bases). CDR3 length: 17 residues. The germline CDR1 and CDR2 sequences are SGHRS and YFSETQ. The germline V and J ends were trimmed by 3 bases and 5 bases, with 23 bases remaining between them. In DNA, the CDR3 is TGCGCCAGCAGCTCCGAGGCTCTAGGACGGGGATGGGAGACCCAGTACTTC. Its translation: CASSSEALGRGWETQYF.

The V and J genes are TRBV19 and TRBJ2-4; D is ambiguous. This CDR3 region has 15 residues. Germline CDR1 and CDR2: LNHDA and SQIVND (reference sequence). Trimming took off 1 base at V and 5 bases at J, with 12 bases between the two ends. The CDR3 coding sequence is TGTGCCAGTAGTATAGGGCTTGAAGTGGAAAACATTCAGTACTTC. It translates to CASSIGLEVENIQYF.

The chain links TRBV5-1 to TRBJ2-1, with D maybe TRBD2 (5 bases). The CDR3 covers 15 residues. V was clipped by 5 bases and J by 5 bases, with 17 bases between them. Germline V gives CDR1 SGHRS, CDR2 YFSETQ. The CDR3 DNA is TGCGCCAGCAGTTTTACCGGGAATACGGACAATGAGCAGTTCTTC. Translation gives CASSFTGNTDNEQFF.

The J gene is TRBJ1-5, the V gene TRBV11-2; 10 bases are a match to TRBD1. In germline, CDR1 is SGHAT, CDR2 FQNNGV. The CDR3 loop spans 14 amino acids. V shed 4 bases and J 7 bases; nucleotides not matched to a gene: 4. The CDR3 sequence is CASSSGTGVQPQHF. The CDR3 bases are TGTGCCAGCAGCTCCGGGACAGGGGTGCAGCCCCAGCATTTT.

J is TRBJ2-7 and V is TRBV27; D not certain. CDR3 length: 11 residues. Germline V CDR1 and CDR2: MNHEY, SMNVEV (reference sequence). The ends were cut back, 4 bases at V and 4 bases at J, with 5 bases in the middle. The CDR3, as DNA: TGTGCCAGCAGTTCCCAATACGAGCAGTACTTC. Its translation is CASSSQYEQYF.

The rearrangement links TRBV6-5 to TRBJ1-4; the match to TRBD1 covers 8 bases. The J segment lost 6 bases and the V segment lost 6 bases, leaving 9 bases of the junction unmatched. Germline V gene lookup returns CDR1 MNHEY and CDR2 SVGAGI. The CDR3 extends over 15 amino acids. CDR3 DNA sequence: TGTGCCAGCAGACCCGGACAGGGAGTGGATGAAAAACTGTTTTTT. It codes for CASRPGQGVDEKLFF.

The CDR3 spells CASSEDRGLGTDTQYF. For the CDR3, the DNA is TGTGCCAGCAGTGAAGATAGGGGGCTGGGCACAGATACGCAGTATTTT. V gene TRBV2 combines with J gene TRBJ2-3; 7 bases match TRBD1. Germline loops: CDR1 SNHLY, CDR2 FYNNEI. V trimming: 1 base; J trimming: 1 base; junction bases outside the gene matches: 5. The CDR3 has 16 amino acids. Using reference TRBV2 and TRBJ2-3 for the parts outside the CDR3, the full variable domain is EPEVTQTPSHQVTQMGQEVILRCVPISNHLYFYWYRQILGQKVEFLVSFYNNEISEKSEIFDDQFSVERPDGSNFTLKIRSTKLEDSAMYFCASSEDRGLGTDTQYFGPGTRLTVL.

The genes are TRBV10-1 and TRBJ1-4; tentatively, D is TRBD1 (6 bases). V lost 8 bases to trimming and J lost 13 bases, with 20 bases between them. Looked up from germline, CDR1 is WNHNN and CDR2 is SYGVQD (reference sequence). The CDR3 totals 13 residues. CDR3 residues: CASSRGLNLGLFF. CDR3 DNA: TGCGCCAGCTCCAGGGGCCTCAATCTGGGACTGTTTTTT.

This clone was detected once. The rearrangement uses TRBV28 and TRBJ1-1; the D is unclear. CDR1 is MDHEN, CDR2 SYDVKM, per germline. The CDR3 loop spans 12 amino acids. V was clipped by 2 bases and J by 5 bases, with 6 bases between them. The CDR3 loop reads CASSLRGTEAFF. CDR3 sequence (DNA): TGTGCCAGCAGTTTACGAGGGACTGAAGCTTTCTTT.

The chain has TRBV18 and TRBJ2-3; D unclear. Trimming cost V 3 bases and J 3 bases, with 13 bases left between them. This CDR3 contains 15 residues. Germline V gene data show CDR1 as KGHSH and CDR2 as LQKENI. The CDR3, as DNA: TGTGCCAGCTCACCGAGCAACTCGAGGACAGATACGCAGTATTTT. Its translation: CASSPSNSRTDTQYF.

The chain has TRBV19 and TRBJ1-1; TRBD1 matches 7 bases. J lost 5 bases, V lost 9 bases, and 6 bases had no gene match. The CDR3 runs 12 residues. Germline V CDR1 and CDR2: LNHDA, SQIVND (reference sequence). The CDR3 sequence is CASSGGLTEAFF. The CDR3 DNA is TGTGCCAGCTCAGGGGGATTGACTGAAGCTTTCTTT.

The chain is built from TRBV7-8 and TRBJ1-3; D unresolved. This CDR3 has 15 amino acids. Germline loops: CDR1 SGHVS, CDR2 FQNEAQ. V dropped 0 bases and J dropped 0 bases, with 6 bases sitting between them. As DNA, the CDR3 is TGTGCCAGCAGCTTAGCGCCGGGCTCTGGAAACACCATATATTTT. Translated, it gives CASSLAPGSGNTIYF.

V and J are TRBV12-3 or TRBV12-4 and TRBJ1-5; D unresolved. This CDR3 contains 11 residues. V was pared by 8 bases and J by 6 bases, with 8 bases between. This CDR3 is CASGEFQPQHF. The CDR3 DNA reads TGTGCCAGCGGGGAGTTTCAGCCCCAGCATTTT.

The chain uses TRBV30 and TRBJ2-2, with D perhaps matching TRBD1 (6 bases). Germline assignment: CDR1 GTSNPN and CDR2 SVGIG (reference sequence). This CDR3 has 14 residues. The V end was cut by 3 bases, the J end by 3 bases, with 11 bases between. CDR3 sequence reads: CAWRTGVYTGELFF. The CDR3 region has the DNA TGTGCCTGGAGGACAGGCGTGTACACCGGGGAGCTGTTTTTT.

The chain combines TRBV3-1 (or the pseudogene TRBV3-2) with TRBJ2-7, with 7 bases identical to TRBD2. V lost 7 bases, J lost 6 bases, and 15 bases stayed unmatched. The CDR3 extends over 15 amino acids. CDR1 is LGHDT and CDR2 is YNNKEL in the germline V gene (reference sequence). The DNA of the CDR3 is TGTGCCAGCAAATTTGGGACCAGCGGGGACTTCGAGCAGTACTTC. It codes for CASKFGTSGDFEQYF.

The chain couples TRBV4-2 to TRBJ2-5; 7 positions match TRBD2. Germline V gene sequence: CDR1 LGHNA, CDR2 YNFKEQ. There are 16 residues in the CDR3. V lost 0 bases, J lost 5 bases, and 9 bases stayed unmatched. For the CDR3, the DNA is TGTGCCAGCAGCCAAGATCTAGCGGTCGGTCAGGAGACCCAGTACTTC. It is translated as CASSQDLAVGQETQYF.

This chain joins TRBV28 and TRBJ1-3, with 9 bases identical to TRBD1. With V trimmed by 4 bases and J by 0 bases, 7 bases remained unmatched. Looked up from germline, CDR1 is MDHEN and CDR2 is SYDVKM. This CDR3 has 17 residues. DNA for the CDR3: TGTGCCAGCAGTTCAATACAGGGGGCTTCCTCTGGAAACACCATATATTTT. Its translation is CASSSIQGASSGNTIYF.

This rearrangement joins TRBV5-4 to TRBJ2-7, with 10 nucleotides matching TRBD2. Germline values: CDR1 SGHNT, CDR2 YYREEE (reference sequence). Unmatched junction bases numbered 4, after V lost 4 bases and J lost 0 bases. This CDR3 comprises 15 residues. CDR3 protein: CASSSSGRLSYEQYF. CDR3 nucleotide sequence: TGTGCCAGCAGCAGTAGCGGGAGGCTCTCCTACGAGCAGTACTTC.